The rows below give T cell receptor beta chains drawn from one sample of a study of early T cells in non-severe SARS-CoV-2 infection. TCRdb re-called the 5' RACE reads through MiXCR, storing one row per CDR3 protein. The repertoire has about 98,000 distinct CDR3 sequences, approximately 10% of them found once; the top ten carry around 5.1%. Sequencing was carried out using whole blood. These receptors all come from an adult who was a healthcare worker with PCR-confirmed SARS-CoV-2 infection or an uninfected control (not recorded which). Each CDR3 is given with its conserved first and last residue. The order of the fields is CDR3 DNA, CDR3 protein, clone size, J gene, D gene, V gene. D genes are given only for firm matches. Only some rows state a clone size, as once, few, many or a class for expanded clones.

TGCGCCAGCAGCTTCCCGCCTAGCGGATCCACAGATACGCAGTATTTT	CASSFPPSGSTDTQYF	few	TRBJ2-3	TRBD2	TRBV5-1
TGTGCCAGCAGCCAAGATACAGCGGGGGCCTACGAGCAGTACTTC	CASSQDTAGAYEQYF	-	TRBJ2-7	TRBD2	TRBV4-2
TGTGCCTGGAGTGGGGAGTCCATGATGTACACTGAAGCTTTCTTT	CAWSGESMMYTEAFF	-	TRBJ1-1	-	TRBV30
TGTGCCAGCAGCTTTCGGGGAGGGGGCGAGACCCAGTACTTC	CASSFRGGGETQYF	-	TRBJ2-5	-	TRBV11-3
TGTGCCAGCAGTTTGTTACTTAACACCGGGGAGCTGTTTTTT	CASSLLLNTGELFF	-	TRBJ2-2	-	TRBV27
TGCAGTGCTAGAACCGGGACAGCTAATGAAAAACTGTTTTTT	CSARTGTANEKLFF	-	TRBJ1-4	TRBD1	TRBV20-1
TGCAGTGCTAGCGACAACGAGCAGTACTTC	CSASDNEQYF	-	TRBJ2-7	-	TRBV20-1
TGTGCCACCAGTACAGGGGACGAGCAGTACTTC	CATSTGDEQYF	many	TRBJ2-7	TRBD1	TRBV15
TGTGCCAGCAGTTACAGGGGGGGCTCCTATAATTCACCCCTCCACTTT	CASSYRGGSYNSPLHF	many	TRBJ1-6	-	TRBV6-5
TGCAGTGCTACCCACAGGGGAAGGGCAGATACGCAGTATTTT	CSATHRGRADTQYF	many	TRBJ2-3	TRBD1	TRBV20-1
TGTGCCAGCAGCTCCGGACAGGGCGGCACAGATACGCAGTATTTT	CASSSGQGGTDTQYF	few	TRBJ2-3	TRBD1	TRBV7-2
TGTGCCAGCAGTGCACAGGGACCTAACTATGGCTACACCTTC	CASSAQGPNYGYTF	many	TRBJ1-2	-	TRBV27
TGCGCCAGCAGCCAGGCAGGCGGCTACACCTTC	CASSQAGGYTF	-	TRBJ1-2	-	TRBV4-1
TGTGCCAGCAGCCACGGCGGGAACACCGGGGAGCTGTTTTTT	CASSHGGNTGELFF	many	TRBJ2-2	-	TRBV7-3
TGTGCCAGCAGTTTAGAGACAGGGGGCGTAGAGACCCAGTACTTC	CASSLETGGVETQYF	few	TRBJ2-5	TRBD1	TRBV12-3/TRBV12-4
TGTGCCAGCAGTTTAGCCGACAGGGTTGGGGAAAAACTGTTTTTT	CASSLADRVGEKLFF	-	TRBJ1-4	TRBD1	TRBV12-3/TRBV12-4
TGTGCCACCAGCAGTAGGGACAGGGAATACGAGCAGTACTTC	CATSSRDREYEQYF	few	TRBJ2-7	TRBD1	TRBV15
TGTGCCAGCAGTCCGGACAGGGGGGTGGGCGGCTACACCTTC	CASSPDRGVGGYTF	few	TRBJ1-2	TRBD1	TRBV28
TGTGCCAGCAGCTTGGCGGTAGCGGTTTACAATGAGCAGTTCTTC	CASSLAVAVYNEQFF	many	TRBJ2-1	-	TRBV5-5
TGTGCCAGCAGTGAAGCTAGGACGACCGATCAGCCCCAGCATTTT	CASSEARTTDQPQHF	-	TRBJ1-5	-	TRBV2